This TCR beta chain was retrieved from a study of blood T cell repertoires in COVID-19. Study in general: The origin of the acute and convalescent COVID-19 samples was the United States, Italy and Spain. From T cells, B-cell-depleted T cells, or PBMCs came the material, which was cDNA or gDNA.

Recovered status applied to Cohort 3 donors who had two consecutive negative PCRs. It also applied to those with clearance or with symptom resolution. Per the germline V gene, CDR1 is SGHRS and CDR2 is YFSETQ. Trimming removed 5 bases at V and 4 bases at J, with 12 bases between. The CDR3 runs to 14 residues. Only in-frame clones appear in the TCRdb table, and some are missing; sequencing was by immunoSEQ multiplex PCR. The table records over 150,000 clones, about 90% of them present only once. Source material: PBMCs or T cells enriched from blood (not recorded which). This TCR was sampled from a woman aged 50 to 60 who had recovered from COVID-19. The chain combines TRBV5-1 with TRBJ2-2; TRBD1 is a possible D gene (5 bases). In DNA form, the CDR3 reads TGCGCCAGCAGTGGGAAGCAGGGCACCGGGGAGCTGTTTTTT. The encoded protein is CASSGKQGTGELFF.